These T cell receptor beta chains were read from a single sample in a study of T-cell memory formation after mild COVID-19. TCRdb called the 5' RACE reads again in MiXCR, with one record for every CDR3 protein. Of around 300,000 distinct CDR3 sequences listed, around 19% are singletons. Sequences were obtained from PBMCs or a T cell subset sorted from them (not recorded which). The source of these receptors is a man aged 18 to 30 who had mild COVID-19 (a few samples of this study predate the infection). Cell type and time point are not known. Both conserved end residues are part of each CDR3. Each record gives: V gene, J gene, D gene, clone size, CDR3 DNA, CDR3 protein. A D gene is named only where the DNA matches it firmly. Clone size is given for some rows only: seen once, a few or many times, or a class if the clone is expanded.

V gene: TRBV6-2/TRBV6-3
J gene: TRBJ2-5
D gene: TRBD1
clone size: NA
CDR3 DNA: TGTGCCAGCGCGACGACAGGGGTATCGGAGACCCAGTACTTC
CDR3 protein: CASATTGVSETQYF

V gene: TRBV14
J gene: TRBJ2-7
D gene: NA
clone size: NA
CDR3 DNA: TGTGCCAGCAGCCAAGAATCCTTGAGATCCTACGAGCAGTACTTC
CDR3 protein: CASSQESLRSYEQYF

V gene: TRBV2
J gene: TRBJ1-2
D gene: NA
clone size: few
CDR3 DNA: TGTGCCAGCAGTGAAGTCGGGGCTTCCCTGGGCTACACCTTC
CDR3 protein: CASSEVGASLGYTF

V gene: TRBV4-1
J gene: TRBJ2-3
D gene: NA
clone size: NA
CDR3 DNA: TGCGCCAGCAGCCAAGTGGCTGGGGATACGCAGTATTTT
CDR3 protein: CASSQVAGDTQYF

V gene: TRBV4-3
J gene: TRBJ1-1
D gene: NA
clone size: NA
CDR3 DNA: TGCGCCAGCAGCCAAGATAGTGGGGGGACGGTTGAAGCTTTCTTT
CDR3 protein: CASSQDSGGTVEAFF

V gene: TRBV29-1
J gene: TRBJ2-3
D gene: NA
clone size: NA
CDR3 DNA: TGCAGCGGGTGCGGGACGAGCACAGATACGCAGTATTTT
CDR3 protein: CSGCGTSTDTQYF

V gene: TRBV7-9
J gene: TRBJ2-3
D gene: TRBD2
clone size: few
CDR3 DNA: TGTGCCAGCAGCAGGAAGCGGGGGGGCACAGATACGCAGTATTTT
CDR3 protein: CASSRKRGGTDTQYF

V gene: TRBV29-1
J gene: TRBJ1-1
D gene: NA
clone size: few
CDR3 DNA: TGCAGCGCCAACAGTGGGGACACTGAAGCTTTCTTT
CDR3 protein: CSANSGDTEAFF

V gene: TRBV19
J gene: TRBJ1-1
D gene: NA
clone size: NA
CDR3 DNA: TGTGCCAGTAAAGTAGGGGGGACCATGAACACTGAAGCTTTCTTT
CDR3 protein: CASKVGGTMNTEAFF

V gene: TRBV20-1
J gene: TRBJ1-4
D gene: TRBD1
clone size: once
CDR3 DNA: TGCAGTGCTGGAAGGACAGGGTCACAGGAAAAACTGTTTTTT
CDR3 protein: CSAGRTGSQEKLFF

V gene: TRBV7-9
J gene: TRBJ1-2
D gene: NA
clone size: few
CDR3 DNA: TGTGCCAGCAGCCTAAACAGGGAAAAGGGCTACACCTTC
CDR3 protein: CASSLNREKGYTF

V gene: TRBV20-1
J gene: TRBJ2-1
D gene: TRBD1
clone size: few
CDR3 DNA: TGCAGTGCCTCCGGGACAGGGGGCTACAATGAGCAGTTCTTC
CDR3 protein: CSASGTGGYNEQFF

V gene: TRBV6-1
J gene: TRBJ2-7
D gene: NA
clone size: NA
CDR3 DNA: TGTGCCAGCAGGGGATACGGACTGAACTACGAGCAGTACTTC
CDR3 protein: CASRGYGLNYEQYF

V gene: TRBV7-8
J gene: TRBJ1-1
D gene: NA
clone size: few
CDR3 DNA: TGTGCCAGCAGCTTACGGGGCAGGCTAGGTAGGACTTTCACTGAAGCTTTCTTT
CDR3 protein: CASSLRGRLGRTFTEAFF

V gene: TRBV2
J gene: TRBJ2-1
D gene: TRBD1
clone size: many
CDR3 DNA: TGTGCCAGCGGACAGGGGAGCTCCTACAATGAGCAGTTCTTC
CDR3 protein: CASGQGSSYNEQFF

V gene: TRBV7-9
J gene: TRBJ1-2
D gene: TRBD1
clone size: NA
CDR3 DNA: TGTGCCAGCAGCTCATCGGCAGGGGGCGACTATGGCTACACCTTC
CDR3 protein: CASSSSAGGDYGYTF

V gene: TRBV20-1
J gene: TRBJ2-3
D gene: NA
clone size: many
CDR3 DNA: TGCAGTGCTAGAGAGGCGGACGGGGGGCCTACCCTTATCACAGATACGCAGTATTTT
CDR3 protein: CSAREADGGPTLITDTQYF

V gene: TRBV7-2
J gene: TRBJ1-5
D gene: NA
clone size: few
CDR3 DNA: TGTGCCAGCAGTTCCGACAGATTTCAGCCCCAGCATTTT
CDR3 protein: CASSSDRFQPQHF

V gene: TRBV7-6
J gene: TRBJ2-5
D gene: NA
clone size: few
CDR3 DNA: TGTGCCAGCAGCTTACTCCGGGCAGCGGAACAAGAGACCCAGTACTTC
CDR3 protein: CASSLLRAAEQETQYF

V gene: TRBV11-2
J gene: TRBJ1-1
D gene: NA
clone size: NA
CDR3 DNA: TGTGCCAGCCTTCTTAAGGGAAACACTGAAGCTTTCTTT
CDR3 protein: CASLLKGNTEAFF

V gene: TRBV20-1
J gene: TRBJ2-7
D gene: NA
clone size: NA
CDR3 DNA: TGCAGTGCCCCTGCGGGGAGCTCCTACGAGCAGTACTTC
CDR3 protein: CSAPAGSSYEQYF

V gene: TRBV12-3/TRBV12-4
J gene: TRBJ2-5
D gene: TRBD2
clone size: many
CDR3 DNA: TGTGCCAGCAGTCTAACTAGCGGGGAAGAGACCCAGTACTTC
CDR3 protein: CASSLTSGEETQYF

V gene: TRBV5-1
J gene: TRBJ2-5
D gene: NA
clone size: NA
CDR3 DNA: TGCGCCAGCAGCCCGGGGGACAGATTAGAGACCCAGTACTTC
CDR3 protein: CASSPGDRLETQYF

V gene: TRBV7-2
J gene: TRBJ1-2
D gene: NA
clone size: NA
CDR3 DNA: TGTGCCAGCAGCTTCGATTTGGGGAGGACTACAAGACCGGGTCGGGGCTACACCTTC
CDR3 protein: CASSFDLGRTTRPGRGYTF

V gene: TRBV6-2/TRBV6-3
J gene: TRBJ2-5
D gene: NA
clone size: NA
CDR3 DNA: TGTGCCAGCAGTTACGGTTTGGAGACCCAGTACTTC
CDR3 protein: CASSYGLETQYF

V gene: TRBV29-1
J gene: TRBJ2-3
D gene: NA
clone size: few
CDR3 DNA: TGCAGCGTTGAATTGATTCCTGGAGATACGCAGTATTTT
CDR3 protein: CSVELIPGDTQYF

V gene: TRBV30
J gene: TRBJ2-1
D gene: TRBD2
clone size: NA
CDR3 DNA: TGTGCCTGGAGTAAAGCGGGGGGGAGCAATGAGCAGTTCTTC
CDR3 protein: CAWSKAGGSNEQFF

V gene: TRBV18
J gene: TRBJ1-2
D gene: NA
clone size: many
CDR3 DNA: TGTGCCAGCTCAGCGGCAAACTCGGATGTAGGCTACACCTTC
CDR3 protein: CASSAANSDVGYTF

V gene: TRBV7-8
J gene: TRBJ2-1
D gene: NA
clone size: many
CDR3 DNA: TGTGCCAGCAGCCTCTCTTCTGAGCAGTTCTTC
CDR3 protein: CASSLSSEQFF

V gene: TRBV12-3/TRBV12-4
J gene: TRBJ2-1
D gene: NA
clone size: few
CDR3 DNA: TGTGCCAGCAGTTTACGGGACAAATACAATGAGCAGTTCTTC
CDR3 protein: CASSLRDKYNEQFF

V gene: TRBV4-3
J gene: TRBJ1-5
D gene: NA
clone size: NA
CDR3 DNA: TGCGCCAGCAGCCAATCGAGGGGGTTCAGCAATCAGCCCCAGCATTTT
CDR3 protein: CASSQSRGFSNQPQHF

V gene: TRBV20-1
J gene: TRBJ2-1
D gene: TRBD2
clone size: NA
CDR3 DNA: TGCAGTGCCCCGGGAGCGGGGGGGCTGTTCGATGAGCAGTTCTTC
CDR3 protein: CSAPGAGGLFDEQFF

V gene: TRBV12-3/TRBV12-4
J gene: TRBJ1-1
D gene: TRBD1
clone size: NA
CDR3 DNA: TGTGCCAGCAGTATCGGACAGGGAGCGGGCACTGAAGCTTTCTTT
CDR3 protein: CASSIGQGAGTEAFF

V gene: TRBV27
J gene: TRBJ2-1
D gene: NA
clone size: NA
CDR3 DNA: TGTGCCAGCAGTTCCGCAGGGGCGTTCGTATACAATGAGCAGTTCTTC
CDR3 protein: CASSSAGAFVYNEQFF

V gene: TRBV5-1
J gene: TRBJ2-4
D gene: NA
clone size: few
CDR3 DNA: TGCGCCAGCAGCTTCGGCACGGTTTCCGTAGCCAAAAACATTCAGTACTTC
CDR3 protein: CASSFGTVSVAKNIQYF

V gene: TRBV5-6
J gene: TRBJ2-3
D gene: NA
clone size: few
CDR3 DNA: TGTGCCAGCAGCTTGGGGTCAGGGAGGTGGGATACGCAGTATTTT
CDR3 protein: CASSLGSGRWDTQYF

V gene: TRBV7-9
J gene: TRBJ1-2
D gene: NA
clone size: NA
CDR3 DNA: TGTGCCAGCAGCTTACAGGACTCGAGGAATGGCTACACCTTC
CDR3 protein: CASSLQDSRNGYTF

V gene: TRBV29-1
J gene: TRBJ2-1
D gene: NA
clone size: NA
CDR3 DNA: TGCTGCGTAGACCTTCTGCACAATGAGCAGTTCTTC
CDR3 protein: CCVDLLHNEQFF

V gene: TRBV7-9
J gene: TRBJ1-1
D gene: TRBD1
clone size: NA
CDR3 DNA: TGTGCCAGCAGCGGTAAGGGGGCTCTGAACACTGAAGCTTTCTTT
CDR3 protein: CASSGKGALNTEAFF

V gene: TRBV4-1
J gene: TRBJ2-1
D gene: TRBD2
clone size: few
CDR3 DNA: TGCGCCAGCAGCCAAGATCTGGGGACTAGATACTACAATGAGCAGTTCTTC
CDR3 protein: CASSQDLGTRYYNEQFF

V gene: TRBV6-6
J gene: TRBJ2-4
D gene: NA
clone size: NA
CDR3 DNA: TGTGCCAGCATTCTTAATGGGGGCAAAAACATTCAGTACTTC
CDR3 protein: CASILNGGKNIQYF

V gene: TRBV6-5
J gene: TRBJ2-1
D gene: TRBD2
clone size: NA
CDR3 DNA: TGTGCCAGCAGTTACTCGGCCACTAGCGGGGGGGCCCGGGGTGAGCAGTTCTTC
CDR3 protein: CASSYSATSGGARGEQFF

V gene: TRBV29-1
J gene: TRBJ2-5
D gene: NA
clone size: NA
CDR3 DNA: TGCAGCGTTGAGTATGCAGTCCGGCGGGAGACCCAGTACTTC
CDR3 protein: CSVEYAVRRETQYF

V gene: TRBV20-1
J gene: TRBJ2-3
D gene: NA
clone size: few
CDR3 DNA: TGCAGTGCTAGAGAAGGTTTAGGGGCAGATACGCAGTATTTT
CDR3 protein: CSAREGLGADTQYF

V gene: TRBV5-5
J gene: TRBJ1-5
D gene: NA
clone size: NA
CDR3 DNA: TGTGCCAGCAGCTCCCCAGGGAATCAGCCCCAGCATTTT
CDR3 protein: CASSSPGNQPQHF

V gene: TRBV20-1
J gene: TRBJ1-1
D gene: NA
clone size: NA
CDR3 DNA: TGCAGTGCTAGAGATGGGACCCTTGGTCCTAGAAGGACTGAAGCTTTCTTT
CDR3 protein: CSARDGTLGPRRTEAFF

V gene: TRBV5-1
J gene: TRBJ2-1
D gene: TRBD1
clone size: NA
CDR3 DNA: TGCGCCAGCAGCTCTCCGGCCGGGACAGATTCCAATGAGCAGTTCTTC
CDR3 protein: CASSSPAGTDSNEQFF

V gene: TRBV9
J gene: TRBJ2-1
D gene: NA
clone size: NA
CDR3 DNA: TGTGCCAGCAGCGTAGGGGGGCGCTACAATGAGCAGTTCTTC
CDR3 protein: CASSVGGRYNEQFF

V gene: TRBV29-1
J gene: TRBJ2-3
D gene: NA
clone size: NA
CDR3 DNA: TGCAGCGTTGAAGTTTTTACAGAGAGCACAGATACGCAGTATTTT
CDR3 protein: CSVEVFTESTDTQYF

V gene: TRBV7-9
J gene: TRBJ1-2
D gene: NA
clone size: few
CDR3 DNA: TGTGCCAGCAGCGCCTACTATGGCTACACCTTC
CDR3 protein: CASSAYYGYTF

V gene: TRBV7-8
J gene: TRBJ2-1
D gene: NA
clone size: NA
CDR3 DNA: TGTGCCAGCAGCCGTTTTGATTACAATGAGCAGTTCTTC
CDR3 protein: CASSRFDYNEQFF

V gene: TRBV7-2
J gene: TRBJ2-7
D gene: NA
clone size: few
CDR3 DNA: TGTGCCAGCAGCTTAGCCCTTTCCTACGAGCAGTACTTC
CDR3 protein: CASSLALSYEQYF

V gene: TRBV5-4
J gene: TRBJ1-6
D gene: TRBD1
clone size: many
CDR3 DNA: TGTGCCAGCAGCTTGGGGGGGACAGGTTATAATTCACCCCTCCACTTT
CDR3 protein: CASSLGGTGYNSPLHF

V gene: TRBV12-3/TRBV12-4
J gene: TRBJ2-3
D gene: NA
clone size: many
CDR3 DNA: TGTGCCAGCCGTCTAACAGATACGCAGTATTTT
CDR3 protein: CASRLTDTQYF

V gene: TRBV5-1
J gene: TRBJ2-1
D gene: TRBD2
clone size: few
CDR3 DNA: TGCGCCAGCAGCTTGGGGTCCAGCGGGGTATACAATGAGCAGTTCTTC
CDR3 protein: CASSLGSSGVYNEQFF

V gene: TRBV6-4
J gene: TRBJ2-2
D gene: NA
clone size: NA
CDR3 DNA: TGTGCCAGCAGTGACCAGGGGGGAACCGGGGAGCTGTTTTTT
CDR3 protein: CASSDQGGTGELFF